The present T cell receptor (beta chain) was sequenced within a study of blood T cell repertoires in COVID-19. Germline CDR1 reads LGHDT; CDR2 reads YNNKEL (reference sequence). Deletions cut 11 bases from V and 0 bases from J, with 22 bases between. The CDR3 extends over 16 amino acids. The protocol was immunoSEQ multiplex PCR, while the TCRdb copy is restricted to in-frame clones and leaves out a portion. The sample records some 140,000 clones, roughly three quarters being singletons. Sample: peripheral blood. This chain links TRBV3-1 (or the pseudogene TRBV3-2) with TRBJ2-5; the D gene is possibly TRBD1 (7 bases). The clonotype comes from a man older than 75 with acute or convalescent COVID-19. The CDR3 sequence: CAASRSAGGYQETQYF. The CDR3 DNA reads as TGTGCCGCCAGCAGGTCGGCAGGGGGGTACCAAGAGACCCAGTACTTC.